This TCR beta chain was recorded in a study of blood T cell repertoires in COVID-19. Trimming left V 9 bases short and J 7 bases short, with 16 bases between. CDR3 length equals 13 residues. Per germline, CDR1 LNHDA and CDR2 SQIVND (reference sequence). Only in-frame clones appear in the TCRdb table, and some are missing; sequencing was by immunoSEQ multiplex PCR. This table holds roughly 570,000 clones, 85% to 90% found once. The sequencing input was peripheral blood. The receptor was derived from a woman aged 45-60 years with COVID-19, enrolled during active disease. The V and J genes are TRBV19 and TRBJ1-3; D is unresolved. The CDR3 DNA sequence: TGTGCCAGCACGCGACGGGGTGGGAACACCATATATTTT. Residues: CASTRRGGNTIYF.